Presented here are 22 T cell receptor beta chains from one specimen sequenced in a study of blood T cells in healthy people across ages. It was with a sample-barcoded 5' primer and a J-beta primer mix that a second PCR of roughly 7 to 12 cycles was run. Via MiXCR, TCRdb re-called the 5' RACE reads, giving one row per CDR3 protein. The sample shows about 1.5 million distinct CDR3 sequences, approximately 39% of them seen only once. Input material: blood. The source of these receptors is a woman under 30 in good health.

The genes are TRBV6-5 and TRBJ2-4; D perhaps matches TRBD2 (6 bases). The J call is uncertain, as TRBJ2-5 better fits the DNA end. CDR1 is MNHEY and CDR2 is SVGAGI in the germline V gene. The length of the CDR3 is 15 residues. The CDR3 loop is CASRRDSGLGETQYF. The CDR3 nucleotides are TGTGCCAGCAGAAGGGACTCAGGATTAGGGGAGACCCAGTACTTC.

This clonotype occurred a few times. V is TRBV7-2 and J is TRBJ2-3, with TRBD2 identical over 13 bases. The CDR3 covers 17 residues. The V gene's germline CDR1 is SGHTA and CDR2 FQGNSA. Unmatched junction bases numbered 1, after V lost 0 bases and J lost 1 base. For the CDR3, the DNA is TGTGCCAGCAGCTTAGCGGGGACTAGCGGGGGCACAGATACGCAGTATTTT. Translated: CASSLAGTSGGTDTQYF.

This clonotype came up a few times. The rearrangement joins TRBV6-1 to TRBJ1-1; 8 bases are shared with TRBD1. CDR1 and CDR2 (germline): MNHNS, SASEGT. The trim removed 1 base at V and 1 base at J, leaving 5 bases unmatched. The CDR3 is made up of 16 amino acids. CDR3 bases: TGTGCCAGCAGTGAAGGGACAGGGAGGGCGAACACTGAAGCTTTCTTT. Translated, it gives CASSEGTGRANTEAFF.

The CDR3 loop reads CSSLAGGTDTQYF. In nucleotides, the CDR3 is TGCAGCTCTCTAGCGGGGGGCACAGATACGCAGTATTTT. V usage is TRBV29-1 and J usage is TRBJ2-3, with 10 bases aligning to TRBD2. V was pared by 8 bases and J by 1 base, with 3 bases of the junction left unmatched. CDR1 is SQVTM, CDR2 ANQGSEA, per germline. This CDR3 region has 13 residues.

The chain uses TRBV20-1 and TRBJ2-5; 8 bases are shared with TRBD2. CDR1 and CDR2 (germline): DFQATT, SNEGSKA (reference sequence). J gave up 5 bases and V 6 bases, and 11 bases lay outside the gene matches. CDR3 length equals 14 residues. The CDR3 region is CSARGLAGRETQYF. CDR3 nucleotide sequence: TGCAGTGCCCGCGGACTAGCCGGTCGGGAGACCCAGTACTTC.

This clonotype was seen a handful of times. This chain connects TRBV6-2 or TRBV6-3 to TRBJ1-5; no firm D call. CDR3 length equals 13 residues. V was clipped by 1 base and J by 5 bases, with 6 bases between them. CDR1 and CDR2 from the germline V gene are MNHEY and SVGEGT. The CDR3 bases are TGTGCCAGCAGTTACTATCGTCATCAGCCCCAGCATTTT. This gives the protein CASSYYRHQPQHF.

The V gene is TRBV27, the J gene TRBJ2-7; D unresolved. The CDR3 is 18 residues long. The V gene's germline CDR1 is MNHEY and CDR2 SMNVEV (reference sequence). V gave up 2 bases and J gave up 1 base, with 21 bases separating them. The CDR3 loop is CASSLGTAGTLKSYEQYF. CDR3 nucleotides: TGTGCCAGCAGTTTAGGTACAGCTGGCACACTTAAATCCTACGAGCAGTACTTC.

This clonotype appeared a few times. This chain uses TRBV14 with TRBJ2-7; D is unresolved. V was cut by 4 bases and J by 6 bases, with 10 bases left in between. CDR1 SGHDN and CDR2 FVKESK come from the germline V gene. The CDR3 covers 12 residues. This CDR3 reads CASSLTWAEQYF. The CDR3 nucleotides are TGTGCCAGCAGCCTGACCTGGGCCGAGCAGTACTTC.

This clonotype was seen only a few times. This chain uses TRBV6-5 with TRBJ1-1; D may be TRBD1 (5 bases). Germline CDR1 is MNHEY and CDR2 is SVGAGI. The CDR3 runs 14 residues. The V and J ends lost 4 bases and 1 base respectively, with 10 bases between them. CDR3: CASSFQQGNTEAFF. The CDR3 nucleotides are TGTGCCAGCAGTTTCCAGCAGGGGAACACTGAAGCTTTCTTT.

The V call is TRBV13, the J call TRBJ2-1; TRBD2 matches at 9 bases. This CDR3 has 16 residues. V shed 1 base, J shed 4 bases, and the junction held 5 bases outside the gene matches. CDR1 PRHDT and CDR2 FYEKMQ come from the germline V gene (reference sequence). The CDR3 region has the DNA TGTGCCAGCAGCTTAGAATTGCTAGCGGGATACAATGAGCAGTTCTTC. Translated: CASSLELLAGYNEQFF.

The J gene is TRBJ1-2, the V gene TRBV7-2; D is possibly TRBD1 (5 bases). Trimming removed 1 base at V and 7 bases at J, with 10 bases between. This CDR3 has 13 amino acids. CDR1 SGHTA and CDR2 FQGNSA come from the germline V gene. In DNA form, the CDR3 reads TGTGCCAGCAGCTTAGACCTGGGGCTTGGCTACACCTTC. This sequence encodes CASSLDLGLGYTF.

This chain links TRBV6-5 with TRBJ2-5; D perhaps matches TRBD2 (6 bases). The V and J ends lost 7 bases and 6 bases respectively, with 18 bases between them. The CDR3 loop spans 14 amino acids. Germline assignment: CDR1 MNHEY and CDR2 SVGAGI. The CDR3 reads CASITVPGGKTQYF. CDR3 in DNA: TGTGCCAGCATCACGGTCCCCGGCGGGAAGACCCAGTACTTC.

The sample holds a few counts of this clonotype. V gene TRBV6-6 combines with J gene TRBJ2-7; 12 nucleotides match TRBD2. CDR1 and CDR2 (germline): MNHNY, SVGAGI (reference sequence). Trimming cost V 7 bases and J 4 bases; bases outside gene matches: 5. The CDR3 spans 14 residues. Here the CDR3 reads CASNLLAGGYEQYF. The CDR3 DNA sequence: TGTGCCAGCAACCTACTAGCGGGAGGTTACGAGCAGTACTTC.

A word on this clonotype: Given a much more abundant clone one base away, this may be a read error. The chain's CDR3 is CASSRRQGSETQYF. In nucleotides, the CDR3 is TGTGCCAGCAGCCGACGACAGGGGAGCGAGACCCAGTACTTC. The chain recombines TRBV12-3 or TRBV12-4 with TRBJ2-5; 8 nucleotides line up with TRBD1. The ends lost 6 bases at V and 5 bases at J; junction bases unmatched: 8. The CDR3 runs to 14 residues.

On this clonotype: At one end the junction does not follow the germline gene, possibly because of a read error. This chain links TRBV28 with TRBJ2-7, with no clear D. The CDR3 spans 15 residues. Germline loops: CDR1 MDHEN, CDR2 SYDVKM. As DNA, the CDR3 is TGTGCCGGCAGTTTGGCCCCAGCGACCTCCTACGAGCAGTACTTC. Translating it yields CAGSLAPATSYEQYF.

The rearrangement links TRBV7-2 to TRBJ1-1, with TRBD1 identical over 8 bases. Germline CDR1 is SGHTA and CDR2 is FQGNSA. Trimming at V came to 6 bases and at J to 13 bases, leaving 7 bases not matched to a gene. The CDR3 extends over 11 amino acids. CDR3 amino acids: CASRGTGLGFF. In nucleotides, the CDR3 is TGTGCCAGCAGGGGGACAGGTCTCGGTTTCTTT.

The chain couples TRBV20-1 to TRBJ2-1, with TRBD2 identical over 7 bases. Germline CDR1 reads DFQATT; CDR2 reads SNEGSKA (reference sequence). J was trimmed by 9 bases and V by 3 bases; bases with no gene match: 17. This CDR3 contains 16 residues. The CDR3 protein is CSASQRGSGPWSEQFF. DNA of the CDR3: TGCAGTGCTAGCCAAAGGGGTAGCGGGCCATGGAGTGAGCAGTTCTTC.

Many counts were recorded for this clonotype. V and J are TRBV7-2 and TRBJ1-5; unclear D gene. This CDR3 is built from 13 residues. Germline CDR1 and CDR2: SGHTA and FQGNSA. The V end lost 2 bases, the J end lost 5 bases, and 7 bases lay between the germline ends. The CDR3 loop reads CASSLKGDQPQHF. The CDR3 nucleotides are TGTGCCAGCAGCTTAAAAGGAGATCAGCCCCAGCATTTT.

This clonotype appeared a few times. The chain joins TRBV6-5 to TRBJ2-5; no firm D call. The CDR3 has 14 amino acids. Germline loops: CDR1 MNHEY, CDR2 SVGAGI. Trimming removed 0 bases at V and 2 bases at J, with 7 bases between. DNA of the CDR3: TGTGCCAGCAGTTACTCGTCAGCACAAGAGACCCAGTACTTC. Amino acids: CASSYSSAQETQYF.

The chain joins TRBV6-2 or TRBV6-3 to TRBJ1-5; D is unresolved. The CDR3 is 14 amino acids. In germline, CDR1 is MNHEY, CDR2 SVGEGT. V gave up 7 bases and J gave up 2 bases, with 12 bases separating them. The CDR3: CASTLSRGNQPQHF. The DNA of the CDR3 is TGTGCCAGCACGCTTAGTCGTGGCAATCAGCCCCAGCATTTT.

On this clonotype: It may be a read error: a sequence one base away is much more abundant. The CDR3 bases are TGCAGCGTTGAGGTAACAGGCCTTAGGAATGAGCAGTACTTC. As protein: CSVEVTGLRNEQYF. The chain uses TRBV29-1 and TRBJ2-5; a weak D match, TRBD1 (5 bases). The CDR3 contains 14 residues. Per germline, CDR1 SQVTM and CDR2 ANQGSEA. V gave up 3 bases and J gave up 11 bases, with 22 bases separating them.

This chain joins TRBV13 and TRBJ2-7; D might be TRBD2 (6 bases). V shed 5 bases and J shed 7 bases, with 12 bases lying between them. This CDR3 comprises 12 residues. Germline V gene data show CDR1 as PRHDT and CDR2 as FYEKMQ (reference sequence). The chain's CDR3 is CASSALANEQYF. In nucleotides, the CDR3 is TGTGCCAGCAGCGCCCTAGCGAATGAGCAGTACTTC.